This entry describes one TCR beta chain. Its antigen is not yet known. No base quality values were provided; no much bigger clone lies one nucleotide off. Other nucleotide sequences in the sample specify the same CDR3. TCRbeta CDR3 regions were amplified from genomic DNA by means of the immunoSEQ Assay, a bias-controlled multiplex PCR. Processing in the source paper ran as follows. Nucleated cell counts per sample were estimated from amplification of reference gene primers within the assay. To quantify the absolute abundance of each unique TCRbeta CDR3 rearrangement, sequence reads were collapsed and filtered. Productive Simpson clonality was computed per sample as the square root of Simpson's diversity index over productive rearrangements. As stored in TCRdb, this immuneACCESS dataset retains in-frame rearrangements with V and J assigned. A fraction of the clones does not appear; measured against another copy, unresolved V genes explain less than half of the discrepancy, and the remainder lacks a known reason. For V, J and clone size, that table is used; D and trimming come from the DNA. The sample table lists roughly 300,000 clones, less than 85% of them with a count of one. The ten largest clonotypes hold roughly 2.7% of the sample.

These data originate in a study of blood T cell repertoires in COVID-19 (dated by TCRdb to about 2020). Some background on the complete study: Samples covering the acute and convalescent phases of COVID-19 were provided by collaborators in the United States, Italy and Spain. A de-identified subject ID, COVID-19 status, age in years and sex were almost always included in the sample metadata. Where available, HLA class I and class II types were taken from metadata supplied by the sample provider and were not determined by assay-based typing. The dataset comprised deeply sampled blood TCRbeta repertoires from subjects exposed to, actively infected with, or recovered from COVID-19. The repertoires were released in a freely available public database intended as a resource for research on the immune response to SARS-CoV-2. Samples were obtained from the ongoing ImmuneRACE study (first 160 participants) and from about 1,300 subjects provided by 6 global collaborators. The material from the prospective study consisted of cDNA or gDNA derived from T cells, B-cell-depleted T cells, or PBMCs. Study-level results and caveats: The quantity of clinical and demographic metadata differed by source and by participant and was supplied without curation.

From V the trimming removes 4 bases and from J it removes 2 bases, while the gene matches leave 3 bases of the junction unaccounted for. The CDR3 goes from the cysteine to the phenylalanine over 13 residues. Only CDR3 DNA remains: 39 bases, in frame from the first base. The germline V gene provides CDR1 SGHRS and CDR2 YFSETQ. In the prospective study, participants were roughly 18 to 95 years old, resided in about 25 geographic areas of the United States, and were enrolled through a virtual design. To assign participants to cohorts, the prospective study relied on clinical history that participants themselves reported in a screening survey and a study questionnaire. ImmuneRACE Cohort 3 recovered participants were defined by two consecutive negative NP/OP PCR tests, healthcare professional clearance, or symptom resolution. Each participant in the prospective study had whole blood, serum and a nasopharyngeal or oropharyngeal swab collected by mobile phlebotomists. Prospective study participants could optionally give additional blood draws and questionnaires over a roughly two-month period. Prospective study blood samples were shipped either frozen or at room temperature before DNA extraction.

Sequencing input: PBMCs or T cells enriched from blood (not recorded which). The clonotype comes from a woman aged 45-60 years who had recovered from COVID-19. The chain joins TRBV5-1 to TRBJ2-7, and 7 junctional nucleotides match TRBD1. This receptor has the CDR3 CASSPGQTYEQYF. The nucleotides read TGCGCCAGCAGCCCGGGACAGACCTACGAGCAGTACTTC.